This T cell receptor beta chain was sequenced in a study of blood T cell repertoires in COVID-19. In the study overall: In each case, the material was cDNA or gDNA derived from T cells, B-cell-depleted T cells, or PBMCs.

This CDR3 comprises 14 residues. The germline V gene encodes CDR1 SGHTA and CDR2 FQGNSA. V lost 3 bases to trimming and J lost 7 bases; unmatched junction nucleotides: 4. The method was immunoSEQ multiplex PCR; TCRdb's version includes in-frame clones alone and lacks a portion of them. The sample consists of hundreds of thousands of clones, roughly 86% of them appearing once. The chain uses TRBV7-2 and TRBJ1-2; 11 nucleotides agree with TRBD1. Sequenced: PBMCs or T cells enriched from blood (not recorded which). The receptor was isolated from a woman aged 45-60 years who had recovered from COVID-19. The CDR3: CASSFTGTGGGYTF. The CDR3, as DNA: TGTGCCAGCAGCTTTACCGGGACAGGGGGTGGCTACACCTTC.